These 28 T cell receptor beta chains were sequenced from one sample in a study of cytomegalovirus exposure and HLA in healthy donors. The primer mix had 60 Vbeta and 13 Jbeta primers. Produced via immunoSEQ multiplex PCR; TCRdb's table is partial and in-frame only. The sample shows 90,000 to 120,000 clones, about 59% of them seen only once. The sample comprised PBMCs. These receptors were collected from a young man in good health and CMV-seropositive.

This chain's CDR3 is CASSPSRAGGGPYEQYF. CDR3 bases: TGTGCCAGCAGCCCTAGCCGAGCCGGGGGGGGCCCCTACGAGCAGTACTTC. The chain carries TRBV5-4 and TRBJ2-7, with TRBD2 matching over 8 bases. There are 17 residues in the CDR3. Trimming at V came to 4 bases and at J to 2 bases, leaving 14 bases not matched to a gene. Per the germline V gene, CDR1 is SGHNT and CDR2 is YYREEE (reference sequence).

The rearrangement uses TRBV7-9 and TRBJ2-1, with 7 bases fitting TRBD2. Trimming took 3 bases from V and 3 from J; bases not matched to a gene: 8. The CDR3 is 16 residues long. Germline V gene data show CDR1 as SEHNR and CDR2 as FQNEAQ (reference sequence). The CDR3 region has the DNA TGTGCCAGCAGCTTTTATTCCCTAGCGGACTACAATGAGCAGTTCTTC. This translates into CASSFYSLADYNEQFF.

This chain links TRBV9 with TRBJ1-2, with D possibly matching TRBD1 (6 bases). From germline, CDR1 is SGDLS and CDR2 YYNGEE. The V and J ends lost 0 bases and 8 bases respectively, with 17 bases between them. CDR3 length: 15 amino acids. The CDR3 coding sequence is TGTGCCAGCAGCGTAGCTGGATCAGGGGTAGAGGGCTACACCTTC. Amino acid sequence: CASSVAGSGVEGYTF. Drawing the rest from reference TRBV9 and TRBJ1-2, the complete variable domain is DSGVTQTPKHLITATGQRVTLRCSPRSGDLSVYWYQQSLDQGLQFLIQYYNGEERAKGNILERFSAQQFPDLHSELNLSSLELGDSALYFCASSVAGSGVEGYTFGSGTRLTVV.

J is TRBJ2-7 and V is TRBV6-7; possible D gene TRBD2, 6 bases. TRBV6-7 is reported as an ORF; its role is uncertain. The CDR3 covers 14 residues. With 5 bases removed from V and 0 bases from J, the gap between germline ends came to 11 bases. Here the CDR3 reads CASSNGTGSYEQYF. The CDR3 DNA reads as TGTGCCAGCAGTAATGGGACTGGCTCCTACGAGCAGTACTTC.

This chain links TRBV29-1 with TRBJ1-2; D is perhaps TRBD1 (5 bases). The CDR3 sequence is 13 residues long. Trimming took off 7 bases at V and 3 bases at J, with 15 bases between the two ends. The germline gives CDR1 SQVTM, CDR2 ANQGSEA. Written as DNA, the CDR3 is TGCAGCGCCGGGGGTGGTCCTGACTATGGCTACACCTTC. It specifies CSAGGGPDYGYTF.

The chain links TRBV6-1 to TRBJ1-5, with D tentatively TRBD1 (5 bases). Germline V gene data show CDR1 as MNHNS and CDR2 as SASEGT. This CDR3 contains 12 residues. With 6 bases removed from V and 5 bases from J, the gap between germline ends came to 8 bases. The CDR3: CASRTEHQPQHF. CDR3 DNA: TGTGCCAGCAGGACAGAACATCAGCCCCAGCATTTT.

The V gene is TRBV11-3, the J gene TRBJ2-5; no firm D call. The better agreement between TRBJ2-7 and the DNA end casts doubt on the J call. Germline V gene lookup returns CDR1 SGHNT and CDR2 YENEEA. The CDR3 totals 12 residues. In DNA form, the CDR3 reads TGTGCCAGCAGCCGACAAGACTACGAGCAGTACTTC. Amino acids: CASSRQDYEQYF.

This chain links TRBV9 with TRBJ1-2, with D possibly being TRBD1 (5 bases). CDR1 and CDR2 (germline): SGDLS, YYNGEE. V lost 3 bases and J 6 bases, leaving 24 bases between the germline ends. This CDR3 has 17 residues. CDR3 nucleotides: TGTGCCAGCAGCGCCCTTGTCGGGGGGGGTAGTGGGCATGGCTACACCTTC. Amino acids: CASSALVGGGSGHGYTF. Full variable domain (missing parts from reference TRBV9 and TRBJ1-2): DSGVTQTPKHLITATGQRVTLRCSPRSGDLSVYWYQQSLDQGLQFLIQYYNGEERAKGNILERFSAQQFPDLHSELNLSSLELGDSALYFCASSALVGGGSGHGYTFGSGTRLTVV.

The chain joins TRBV7-6 to TRBJ2-7; TRBD1 matches 10 bases. CDR3 length: 12 amino acids. The germline CDR1 and CDR2 sequences are SGHVS and FNYEAQ. V trimming: 5 bases; J trimming: 5 bases; junction bases outside the gene matches: 0. CDR3 in amino acids: CASSGTGDEQYF. The CDR3 nucleotides read TGTGCCAGCAGCGGGACAGGGGACGAGCAGTACTTC. Using reference TRBV7-6 and TRBJ2-7 for the parts outside the CDR3, the full variable domain is GAGVSQSPRYKVTKRGQDVALRCDPISGHVSLYWYRQALGQGPEFLTYFNYEAQQDKSGLPNDRFSAERPEGSISTLTIQRTEQRDSAMYRCASSGTGDEQYFGPGTRLTVT.

The chain carries TRBV21-1 and TRBJ1-2. TRBV21-1 is noted as a pseudogene. The CDR3 has 16 residues. The CDR3 coding sequence is TGTGCCAGCAGCCTGAGGGAGGGGTCTACCAACTATGGCTACACCTTC. It codes for CASSLREGSTNYGYTF.

The V gene is TRBV28, the J gene TRBJ1-5; D is uncertain. V shed 2 bases and J shed 5 bases, with 10 bases lying between them. The CDR3 has 14 residues. The germline CDR1 and CDR2 sequences are MDHEN and SYDVKM. CDR3 nucleotides: TGTGCCAGCAGTTTAGTAAGCTACGATCAGCCCCAGCATTTT. It translates to CASSLVSYDQPQHF. The full variable domain, rest sourced from reference TRBV28 and TRBJ1-5, is DVKVTQSSRYLVKRTGEKVFLECVQDMDHENMFWYRQDPGLGLRLIYFSYDVKMKEKGDIPEGYSVSREKKERFSLILESASTNQTSMYLCASSLVSYDQPQHFGDGTRLSIL.

This clone appeared a few times. The chain carries TRBV6-1 and TRBJ1-6, with no clear D. Germline CDR1 and CDR2: MNHNS and SASEGT. The CDR3 has 16 residues. The ends were cut back, 1 base at V and 0 bases at J, with 7 bases in the middle. This CDR3 is CASSEDFTSYNSPLHF. In DNA form, the CDR3 reads TGTGCCAGCAGTGAAGACTTCACCTCCTATAATTCACCCCTCCACTTT.

The V gene is TRBV7-9, the J gene TRBJ2-5; no clear D. The CDR3 totals 11 residues. The V and J ends lost 11 bases and 5 bases respectively, with 12 bases between them. Looked up from germline, CDR1 is SEHNR and CDR2 is FQNEAQ (reference sequence). CDR3 region: CALRFGETQYF. The CDR3 DNA sequence: TGTGCCCTCCGCTTCGGGGAGACCCAGTACTTC.

The rearrangement uses TRBV5-1 and TRBJ2-3; possibly TRBD2 for D (6 bases). The ends were cut back, 4 bases at V and 2 bases at J, with 14 bases in the middle. The CDR3 is made up of 15 amino acids. CDR1 is SGHRS, CDR2 YFSETQ, per germline. CDR3 sequence (DNA): TGCGCCAGCAGCCCGACCGGGACTTACACAGATACGCAGTATTTT. Amino acids: CASSPTGTYTDTQYF.

V gene TRBV11-2 combines with J gene TRBJ1-2, with 10 bases that match TRBD1. CDR3 length: 17 amino acids. Germline-derived CDR1 and CDR2 are SGHAT and FQNNGV. V shed 5 bases, J shed 0 bases, and the junction held 9 bases outside the gene matches. The DNA of the CDR3 is TGTGCCAGCAGCCTAGGGACAGGGGAGGCATCTAACTATGGCTACACCTTC. It yields the protein CASSLGTGEASNYGYTF.

CDR3 in amino acids: CASSLQGAEAFF. The CDR3 bases are TGTGCCAGCAGCTTACAGGGGGCTGAAGCTTTCTTT. The chain combines TRBV11-2 with TRBJ1-1; TRBD1 matches 7 bases. Per the germline V gene, CDR1 is SGHAT and CDR2 is FQNNGV. The CDR3 has 12 residues. The V and J ends lost 2 bases and 6 bases, in that order; junction bases with no gene match: 0.

Only one count was recorded for this clone. The chain carries TRBV15 and TRBJ1-1; D is ambiguous. Germline CDR1 reads LNHNV; CDR2 reads YYDKDF (reference sequence). V lost 3 bases, J lost 6 bases, and 11 bases lay in between. The CDR3 runs 13 residues. The CDR3 sequence is CATSSGSGSEAFF. DNA of the CDR3: TGTGCCACCAGCAGCGGGTCGGGTTCTGAAGCTTTCTTT.

This clone showed up just a few times. The rearrangement links TRBV19 to TRBJ2-1; 7 nucleotides line up with TRBD2. The CDR3 totals 14 residues. Germline V lookup: CDR1 LNHDA, CDR2 SQIVND (reference sequence). The J segment lost 9 bases and the V segment lost 6 bases, leaving 11 bases of the junction unmatched. CDR3 amino acids: CASRPYGGGLEQFF. The CDR3 bases are TGTGCCAGTAGACCCTATGGGGGGGGTCTTGAGCAGTTCTTC.

The V gene is TRBV5-1, the J gene TRBJ1-2; weak D call: TRBD1 (6 bases). V gave up 2 bases and J gave up 4 bases, with 15 bases separating them. The CDR3 loop spans 15 amino acids. Germline values: CDR1 SGHRS, CDR2 YFSETQ. The chain's CDR3 is CASSFSAGVVYGYTF. CDR3 DNA: TGCGCCAGCAGCTTCTCCGCAGGGGTAGTCTATGGCTACACCTTC.

This clone has a handful of counts. The conserved phenylalanine or tryptophan normally closing the CDR3 is absent here, so this likely arose from a read error. The DNA is omitted, as the CDR3 cannot be located on it reliably, and the CDR3 follows TCRdb's listing. J is TRBJ2-7 and V is TRBV7-8; the table's D gene call, TRBD1, was not cross checked with the DNA. Germline CDR1 SGHVS, CDR2 FQNEAQ. The CDR3 adds up to 11 amino acids, both ends counted. The chain's CDR3 is CASSSSAGIEL.

The J gene is TRBJ1-5, the V gene TRBV30; D is perhaps TRBD1 (5 bases). Germline lookup yields CDR1 GTSNPN and CDR2 SVGIG (reference sequence). This CDR3 has 16 residues. V was trimmed by 0 bases and J by 3 bases, leaving 15 bases between them. The CDR3 loop is CAWSVLGRGDNQPQHF. CDR3 nucleotide sequence: TGTGCCTGGAGTGTACTCGGGAGGGGAGACAATCAGCCCCAGCATTTT.

The V gene is TRBV18, the J gene TRBJ2-3; 7 bases are shared with TRBD1. Germline trimming cut 6 bases from V and 3 bases from J; bases unmatched to any gene: 9. The CDR3 spans 15 residues. Germline CDR1 reads KGHSH; CDR2 reads LQKENI. The CDR3 sequence is CASSPDRMGTDTQYF. In DNA, the CDR3 is TGTGCCAGCTCCCCGGACAGGATGGGGACAGATACGCAGTATTTT.

The CDR3 is CASSSLGQGGYQPQHF. The CDR3 DNA follows: TGTGCCAGCAGTTCCTTAGGACAGGGCGGGTATCAGCCCCAGCATTTT. The chain links TRBV27 to TRBJ1-5; 8 nucleotides agree with TRBD1. Germline assignment: CDR1 MNHEY and CDR2 SMNVEV (reference sequence). CDR3 length: 16 residues. The J segment lost 5 bases and the V segment lost 4 bases, leaving 10 bases of the junction unmatched.

In its sample, this clone was seen once. An end of the junction does not agree with germline; a read error may underlie this. This chain connects TRBV7-7 to TRBJ2-2; a weak D match, TRBD2 (6 bases). Germline V gene sequence: CDR1 SSHAT, CDR2 FNYEAQ (reference sequence). The CDR3 length is 16 residues. Here the CDR3 DNA reads TGTGCTAGCAGCTCTACCCCTCGGGGGAAGACCGGGGAGCTGTTTTTT. This gives the protein CASSSTPRGKTGELFF.

V is TRBV5-8 and J is TRBJ2-7; 9 bases align to TRBD1. The CDR3 consists of 16 residues. Germline V gene lookup returns CDR1 SGHTS and CDR2 YDEGEE. With V trimmed by 3 bases and J by 2 bases, 9 bases remained unmatched. The CDR3 nucleotides read TGTGCCAGCAGCTCGAAAACCGGGACAGGGACCTACGAGCAGTACTTC. Its translation is CASSSKTGTGTYEQYF.

As DNA, the CDR3 is TGTGCCAGCAGCTTAACGGGGGGAGGGAATGAGCAGTTCTTC. Protein product: CASSLTGGGNEQFF. This chain uses TRBV11-1 with TRBJ2-1; TRBD2 matches 7 bases. The V gene's germline CDR1 is SGHAT and CDR2 FQDESV (reference sequence). The trim removed 2 bases at V and 7 bases at J, leaving 5 bases unmatched. The CDR3 covers 14 residues.

V and J are TRBV4-1 and TRBJ2-3, with a weak D call TRBD2 (5 bases). This CDR3 has 16 amino acids. The ends were cut back, 0 bases at V and 6 bases at J, with 16 bases in the middle. Germline V gives CDR1 MGHRA, CDR2 YSYEKL. The chain's CDR3 is CASSQDKRPGWDTQYF. The CDR3 DNA is TGCGCCAGCAGCCAAGATAAGAGGCCGGGGTGGGATACGCAGTATTTT.

The CDR3 DNA is TGCGCCAGCAGCCAAGGTGGGGGGGCCGATGAGCAGTTCTTC. Protein product: CASSQGGGADEQFF. The gene calls are TRBV4-1 and TRBJ2-1; D is possibly TRBD2 (7 bases). The germline CDR1 and CDR2 sequences are MGHRA and YSYEKL. Trimming took 1 base from V and 8 from J, leaving 12 bases between them. The CDR3 is 14 residues long.